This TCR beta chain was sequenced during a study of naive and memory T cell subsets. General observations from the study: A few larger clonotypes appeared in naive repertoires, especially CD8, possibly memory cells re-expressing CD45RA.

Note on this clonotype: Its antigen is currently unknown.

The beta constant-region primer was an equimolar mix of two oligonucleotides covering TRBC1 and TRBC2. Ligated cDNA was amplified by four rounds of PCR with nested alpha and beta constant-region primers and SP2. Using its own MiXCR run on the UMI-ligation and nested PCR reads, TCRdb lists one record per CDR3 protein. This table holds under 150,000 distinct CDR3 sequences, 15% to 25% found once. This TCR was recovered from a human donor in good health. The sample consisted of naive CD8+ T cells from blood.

Here the CDR3 DNA reads TGTGCCAGCAGCCAAGACCTGGCGGGAGCTTCCAATGAGCAGTTCTTC. It is translated as CASSQDLAGASNEQFF. V is TRBV3-1 and J is TRBJ2-1; 7 nucleotides line up with TRBD2. Trimming at V came to 0 bases and at J to 6 bases, leaving 8 bases not matched to a gene. The CDR3 spans 16 residues. Per germline, CDR1 LGHDT and CDR2 YNNKEL (reference sequence).